This TCR beta chain was observed in a study of patients and donors after allogeneic stem cell transplantation. This clonotype was found many times. In TCRdb, the RT-PCR reads were re-called with MiXCR into one record per CDR3 protein. The sample consists of roughly 960,000 distinct CDR3 sequences, about 20% of them appearing once. Looked up from germline, CDR1 is SGHRS and CDR2 is YFSETQ. The CDR3 sequence is 14 residues long. Losses at the gene ends were 0 bases for V and 4 bases for J; bases not matched to a gene: 2. This TCR was sampled from a human donor who was either an allogeneic HSCT recipient or a stem cell or donor lymphocyte infusion donor (not recorded which). It is not recorded whose cells these are; they may come from a transplant donor. Material: blood, either unsorted or a sorted T cell fraction (not recorded which). V is TRBV5-1 and J is TRBJ1-1; 8 bases match TRBD1. The CDR3 DNA reads TGCGCCAGCAGCTTGGCTGGACAGGGCACTGAAGCTTTCTTT. This gives the protein CASSLAGQGTEAFF.